What follows are 21 T cell receptor beta chains derived from one specimen sequenced in a study of blood T cells in healthy people across ages. A J-beta primer mix and a sample-barcoded 5' primer were used in a second PCR of about 7 to 12 cycles. Via MiXCR, TCRdb re-called the 5' RACE reads, giving one row per CDR3 protein. The sample yields roughly 1.4 million distinct CDR3 sequences, approximately 59% seen once. The sequencing input was blood. The origin of the receptors is a man aged 18-30 years in good health.

This sequence joins TRBV27 and TRBJ1-4; D gene ambiguous. V lost 2 bases and J lost 4, with 8 bases in between. The CDR3 runs to 14 residues. Germline CDR1 and CDR2: MNHEY and SMNVEV (reference sequence). CDR3 in amino acids: CASSLVGLNEKLFF. The CDR3 region has the DNA TGTGCCAGCAGTTTAGTCGGACTTAATGAAAAACTGTTTTTT.

This clonotype was observed once. A much larger clone is a single base away; this may be a read error. The rearrangement links TRBV7-9 to TRBJ2-6; D gene unclear. The CDR3 has 13 residues. Trimming removed 7 bases from V and 1 base from J, with 5 bases in between. Germline V gives CDR1 SEHNR, CDR2 FQNEAQ (reference sequence). In nucleotides, the CDR3 is TGTGCCAGCATTTGGTCTGGGGCCAACGTCCTGACTTTC. It encodes CASIWSGANVLTF.

A few counts support this clonotype. This chain joins TRBV5-1 and TRBJ2-2; 8 nucleotides align to TRBD1. CDR3 length: 14 amino acids. Germline assignment: CDR1 SGHRS and CDR2 YFSETQ. Unmatched junction bases numbered 4, after V lost 6 bases and J lost 3 bases. The CDR3 loop is CASNGQGDTGELFF. In DNA form, the CDR3 reads TGCGCCAGCAACGGACAGGGAGACACCGGGGAGCTGTTTTTT.

Only a few counts were recorded for this clonotype. V is TRBV27 and J is TRBJ1-2; TRBD1 might be the D (5 bases). The CDR3 is made up of 15 amino acids. The V end was cut by 3 bases, the J end by 0 bases, with 11 bases between. The V gene's germline CDR1 is MNHEY and CDR2 SMNVEV (reference sequence). DNA of the CDR3: TGTGCCAGCAGTTTCGCAGGGCGGGCTAACTATGGCTACACCTTC. This codes for CASSFAGRANYGYTF.

This clonotype has more than one count but fewer than ten. V gene TRBV28 combines with J gene TRBJ2-7, with 8 positions matching TRBD1. CDR1 and CDR2 (germline): MDHEN, SYDVKM. Trimming cost V 4 bases and J 2 bases; bases outside gene matches: 7. The CDR3 spans 15 residues. CDR3 sequence: CASSSTGGLAYEQYF. CDR3 bases: TGTGCCAGCAGTTCTACAGGGGGGTTGGCCTACGAGCAGTACTTC.

This chain uses TRBV6-2 or TRBV6-3 with TRBJ2-3; 10 bases line up with TRBD2. The V and J ends lost 2 bases and 4 bases, in that order; junction bases with no gene match: 9. Germline V gene data show CDR1 as MNHEY and CDR2 as SVGEGT. This CDR3 has 17 amino acids. In nucleotides, the CDR3 is TGTGCCAGCAGTTACCCACTAGCGGGATCCCGTCCAGATACGCAGTATTTT. Translating it yields CASSYPLAGSRPDTQYF.

This clonotype came up a few times. The V and J genes are TRBV2 and TRBJ2-1, with TRBD2 as a possible D gene (5 bases). V was clipped by 4 bases and J by 0 bases, with 10 bases between them. The CDR3 runs to 15 residues. CDR1 SNHLY and CDR2 FYNNEI come from the germline V gene. CDR3 bases: TGTGCCAGCAGTGTTCTAGGGAGCTCCTACAATGAGCAGTTCTTC. Translated: CASSVLGSSYNEQFF.

The DNA of the CDR3 is TGCGCCAGCAGCCAATCGGGCTTCTCCTACGAGCAGTACTTC. Residues: CASSQSGFSYEQYF. V is TRBV4-1 and J is TRBJ2-1; no firm D call. Near its end, the DNA agrees better with TRBJ2-7, so the J call may be wrong. Germline CDR1 is MGHRA and CDR2 is YSYEKL. This CDR3 has 14 amino acids.

The rearrangement joins TRBV12-3 or TRBV12-4 to TRBJ1-3; 7 nucleotides agree with TRBD1. Losses at the gene ends were 6 bases for V and 0 bases for J; bases not matched to a gene: 8. The CDR3 runs 16 residues. CDR3 residues: CASSPSGTASGNTIYF. The DNA of the CDR3 is TGTGCCAGCAGCCCCTCCGGGACAGCCTCTGGAAACACCATATATTTT.

A few counts support this clonotype. This rearrangement joins TRBV4-1 to TRBJ2-7, with 10 bases aligning to TRBD1. Germline V gene sequence: CDR1 MGHRA, CDR2 YSYEKL. The V and J ends lost 8 bases and 5 bases, in that order; junction bases with no gene match: 3. The CDR3 consists of 12 residues. The CDR3 region is CASGTGVHEQYF. As DNA, the CDR3 is TGCGCCAGCGGGACAGGGGTCCACGAGCAGTACTTC.

The rearrangement links TRBV10-3 to TRBJ1-5; D ambiguous. From germline, CDR1 is ENHRY and CDR2 SYGVKD. V dropped 4 bases and J dropped 4 bases, with 8 bases sitting between them. This CDR3 has 13 residues. Written as DNA, the CDR3 is TGTGCCATCAGTGTGGGAGGGAATCAGCCCCAGCATTTT. This translates into CAISVGGNQPQHF.

The table lists this clonotype with a count of one. The chain joins TRBV10-3 to TRBJ1-5; perhaps TRBD1 as D (6 bases). Germline CDR1 and CDR2: ENHRY and SYGVKD. The length of the CDR3 is 14 residues. The V and J ends lost 5 bases and 0 bases respectively, with 8 bases between them. The CDR3 spells CAISRGISNQPQHF. The CDR3 coding sequence is TGTGCCATCAGTAGGGGGATTAGCAATCAGCCCCAGCATTTT.

This chain joins TRBV7-2 and TRBJ2-1; D remains ambiguous. The germline V and J ends were trimmed by 1 base and 6 bases, with 10 bases remaining between them. The CDR3 contains 14 residues. Germline V gene lookup returns CDR1 SGHTA and CDR2 FQGNSA. The CDR3 sequence: CASSLGVGCNEQFF. CDR3 coding DNA: TGTGCCAGCAGCTTAGGGGTGGGCTGCAATGAGCAGTTCTTC.

This chain joins TRBV13 and TRBJ2-7; D is tentatively TRBD1 or TRBD2 (5 bases each). The V gene lost 5 bases and the J gene lost 6 bases, with 11 bases spanning the gap. The CDR3 covers 12 residues. Germline V gives CDR1 PRHDT, CDR2 FYEKMQ (reference sequence). DNA for the CDR3: TGTGCCAGCAGCACTCGGGACGGCGAGCAGTACTTC. Amino acid sequence: CASSTRDGEQYF.

The chain carries TRBV15 and TRBJ1-4; a weak D match, TRBD1 (5 bases). The CDR3 has 13 residues. Germline CDR1 and CDR2: LNHNV and YYDKDF (reference sequence). V gave up 8 bases and J gave up 5 bases, with 12 bases separating them. The CDR3 sequence: CATLSGANEKLFF. CDR3 DNA: TGTGCCACCCTTTCCGGGGCGAATGAAAAACTGTTTTTT.

The chain links TRBV20-1 to TRBJ2-7; D may be TRBD2 (7 bases). This CDR3 is built from 16 residues. V lost 0 bases to trimming and J lost 0 bases, with 15 bases between them. Germline V gene lookup returns CDR1 DFQATT and CDR2 SNEGSKA (reference sequence). In DNA form, the CDR3 reads TGCAGTGCTAGAGATGTGGCGGGGGCGAGCTCCTACGAGCAGTACTTC. It specifies CSARDVAGASSYEQYF.

The chain couples TRBV5-1 to TRBJ1-2; no definite D call. CDR1 is SGHRS and CDR2 is YFSETQ in the germline V gene. The CDR3 has 16 amino acids. V lost 0 bases, J lost 4 bases, and 16 bases lay in between. CDR3 coding DNA: TGCGCCAGCAGCTTGGCGTCTTGGCAAAAGGGCTATGGCTACACCTTC. It encodes CASSLASWQKGYGYTF.

The chain carries TRBV3-1 and TRBJ1-2; TRBD1 might be the D (5 bases). This CDR3 contains 13 residues. Germline V lookup: CDR1 LGHDT, CDR2 YNNKEL (reference sequence). V lost 8 bases and J lost 8, with 18 bases in between. CDR3 in DNA: TGTGCCAGCTCGGGGGTAGGGGCGCGCGGCTACACCTTC. Amino acid sequence: CASSGVGARGYTF.

A few counts support this clonotype. The V and J genes are TRBV6-2 or TRBV6-3 and TRBJ1-1; D unclear. Per the germline V gene, CDR1 is MNHEY and CDR2 is SVGEGT. Trimming removed 6 bases at V and 5 bases at J, with 10 bases between. This CDR3 spans 12 amino acids. Here the CDR3 reads CASSGLGTEAFF. CDR3 DNA sequence: TGTGCCAGCAGCGGGTTGGGAACTGAAGCTTTCTTT.

This clonotype was seen a few times. The chain has TRBV12-3 or TRBV12-4 and TRBJ1-2; D remains unclear. V was pared by 2 bases and J by 7 bases, with 8 bases between. The CDR3 has 12 amino acids. The CDR3 reads CASSLSGLGYTF. The CDR3 DNA sequence: TGTGCCAGCAGTTTATCGGGCCTTGGCTACACCTTC.

This chain uses TRBV28 with TRBJ2-5, with 10 bases lining up with TRBD1. The CDR3 extends over 19 amino acids. Trimming took 6 bases from V and 2 from J; bases not matched to a gene: 18. From germline, CDR1 is MDHEN and CDR2 SYDVKM. This CDR3 reads CASRPTMRGTGEVQETQYF. As DNA, the CDR3 is TGTGCCAGCAGGCCGACAATGCGGGGGACAGGGGAGGTTCAAGAGACCCAGTACTTC.